This T cell receptor beta chain stems from a study of T cell repertoires in cytomegalovirus infection. Study-wide findings and caveats: CMV-specific TCR beta clonotypes restricted by HLA-C dominated the ex vivo response.

Germline V gene lookup returns CDR1 LGHNT and CDR2 FRNRAP. This CDR3 has 13 residues. V lost 6 bases and J 8 bases, leaving 13 bases between the germline ends. Each CDR3 protein is one row after TCRdb ran MiXCR on the reads. Here the sample spans approximately 300,000 distinct CDR3 sequences, 20% to 25% being singletons. There are a few counts of this clonotype. The target antigen is unknown. The rearrangement links TRBV12-5 to TRBJ1-4; D is ambiguous. This TCR derives from a human donor in good health (CMV status not recorded). Some clones in this sample may be carry-over from other donors' samples. The sequencing used cultured PBMCs, collected from culture after CMV antigen stimulation. CDR3 amino acids: CASGLGPREKLFF. DNA for the CDR3: TGTGCTAGTGGCCTCGGCCCCAGGGAAAAACTGTTTTTT.